Sequencing of this TCR beta chain was carried out in a study of blood T cell repertoires in COVID-19 (TCRdb year 2020). For context, the study as a whole: Samples from collaborators originated in the United States, Italy and Spain and spanned both the acute and convalescent phases of COVID-19. The dataset comprised deeply sampled blood TCRbeta repertoires from subjects exposed to, actively infected with, or recovered from COVID-19. Samples came from the ongoing ImmuneRACE study (first 160 participants) plus 1,254 subjects from 6 global collaborators. The repertoires were released in a freely available public database intended as a resource for research on the immune response to SARS-CoV-2. Where available, HLA class I and class II types were taken from metadata supplied by the sample provider and were not determined by assay-based typing. The prospective study material was composed of cDNA or gDNA derived from T cells, B-cell-depleted T cells, or PBMCs. The sample metadata nearly always contained a de-identified subject ID, COVID-19 status, age in years and sex. General findings and caveats noted by the study authors: Clinical and demographic metadata were provided uncurated, with the amount varying by source and participant.

Whole blood was collected in K2EDTA tubes by collaborating institutions according to the institutions' own protocols. For TCRbeta analysis, collaborators shipped samples as frozen whole blood, isolated PBMCs, or DNA extracted from either of those sample types. TCRbeta CDR3 regions were amplified from genomic DNA by means of the immunoSEQ Assay, a bias-controlled multiplex PCR. As for the original processing: The number of nucleated cells in each sample was estimated by amplification of reference gene primers within the assay. Sequence reads were collapsed and filtered to measure the absolute abundance of every unique TCRbeta CDR3 rearrangement. For each sample, productive Simpson clonality was calculated as the square root of Simpson's diversity index over productive rearrangements. Drawn from immuneACCESS, this table holds only the in-frame rearrangements with V and J called that TCRdb kept. Clones are partly lost; checked studies trace under half to an unresolved V gene and leave the rest unexplained. The V and J calls and clone size come from that table; D and trimming were worked out from the DNA. The sample contains around 300,000 clones, approximately 85% of them found a single time. The ten largest clonotypes hold 9.5% to 11% of the sample.

Germline trimming amounts to 4 bases on V and 10 bases on J, with 4 as the count of junction bases outside the gene matches. The germline V gene (reference sequence) sets CDR1 to LGHDT and CDR2 to YNNKEL. From cysteine to phenylalanine, the CDR3 is 14 amino acids long. Only the CDR3 DNA stays, 42 bases, in frame from base 1. A word on this clone: The antigen it binds to is not known. The input lacks base qualities; no much larger clone sits a single base away.

Rearrangement joined TRBV3-1 (or the pseudogene TRBV3-2) to TRBJ2-1, and 13 junctional nucleotides match TRBD2. Sequences were obtained from peripheral blood. This TCR came from a woman in her seventies with acute or convalescent COVID-19. The CDR3 has the sequence CASSPPGLAGEQFF. The base sequence is TGTGCCAGCAGCCCACCGGGACTAGCGGGGGAGCAGTTCTTC.